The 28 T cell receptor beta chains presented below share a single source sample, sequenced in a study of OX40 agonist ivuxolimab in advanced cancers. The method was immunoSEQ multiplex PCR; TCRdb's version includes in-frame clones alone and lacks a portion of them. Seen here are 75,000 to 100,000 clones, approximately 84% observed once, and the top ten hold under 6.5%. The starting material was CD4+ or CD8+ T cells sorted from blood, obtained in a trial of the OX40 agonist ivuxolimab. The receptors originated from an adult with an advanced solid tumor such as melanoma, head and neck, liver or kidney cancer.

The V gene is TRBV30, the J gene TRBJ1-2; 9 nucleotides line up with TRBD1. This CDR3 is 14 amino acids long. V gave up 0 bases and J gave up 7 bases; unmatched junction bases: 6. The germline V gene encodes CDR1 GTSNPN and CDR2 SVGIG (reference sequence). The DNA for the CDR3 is TGTGCCTGGAGTGTACTACAGGGGGCGAGTGGCTACACCTTC. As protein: CAWSVLQGASGYTF.

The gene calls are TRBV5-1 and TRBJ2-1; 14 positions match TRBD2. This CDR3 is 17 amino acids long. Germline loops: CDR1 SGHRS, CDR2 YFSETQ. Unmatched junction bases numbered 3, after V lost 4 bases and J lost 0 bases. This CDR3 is CASSRGTSGSSYNEQFF. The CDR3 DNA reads TGCGCCAGCAGCCGTGGGACTAGCGGGAGCTCCTACAATGAGCAGTTCTTC.

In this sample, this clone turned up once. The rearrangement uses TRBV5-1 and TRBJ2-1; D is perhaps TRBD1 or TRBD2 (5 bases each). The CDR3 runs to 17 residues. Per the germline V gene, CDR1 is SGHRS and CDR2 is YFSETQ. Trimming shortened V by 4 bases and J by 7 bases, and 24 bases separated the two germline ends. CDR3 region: CASSLVPSSGPWNEQFF. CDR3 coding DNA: TGCGCCAGCAGCCTGGTACCTTCATCGGGGCCTTGGAATGAGCAGTTCTTC.

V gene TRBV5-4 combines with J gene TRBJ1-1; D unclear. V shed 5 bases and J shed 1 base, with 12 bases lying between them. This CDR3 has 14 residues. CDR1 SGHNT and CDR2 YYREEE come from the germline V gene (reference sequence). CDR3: CASRQIGRNTEAFF. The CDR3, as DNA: TGTGCCAGCAGGCAGATTGGGCGGAACACTGAAGCTTTCTTT.

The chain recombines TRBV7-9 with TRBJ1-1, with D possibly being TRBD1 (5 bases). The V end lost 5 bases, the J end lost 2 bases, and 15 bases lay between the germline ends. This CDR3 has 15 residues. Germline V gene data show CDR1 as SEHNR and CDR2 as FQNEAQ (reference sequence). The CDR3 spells CASSPPRDPNTEAFF. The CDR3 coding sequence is TGTGCCAGCAGCCCCCCTAGGGACCCCAACACTGAAGCTTTCTTT.

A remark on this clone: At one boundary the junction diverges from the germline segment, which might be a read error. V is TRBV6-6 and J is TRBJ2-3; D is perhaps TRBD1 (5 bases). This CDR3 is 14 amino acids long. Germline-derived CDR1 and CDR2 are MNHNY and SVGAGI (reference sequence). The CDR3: CASSFQGATATQYF. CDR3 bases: TGTGCCAGCAGCTTTCAGGGCGCAACAGCTACGCAGTATTTT.

This chain's CDR3 is CAISERGTAFF. The CDR3 region has the DNA TGTGCCATCAGTGAGAGGGGAACTGCTTTCTTT. V gene TRBV10-3 combines with J gene TRBJ1-1; TRBD1 might be the D (5 bases). The CDR3 is 11 residues long. Germline V gene data show CDR1 as ENHRY and CDR2 as SYGVKD. The V end was cut by 2 bases, the J end by 11 bases, with 9 bases between.

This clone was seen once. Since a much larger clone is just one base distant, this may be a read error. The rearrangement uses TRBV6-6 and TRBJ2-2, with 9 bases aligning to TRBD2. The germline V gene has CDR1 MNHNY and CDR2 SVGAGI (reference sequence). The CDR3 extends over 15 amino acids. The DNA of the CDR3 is TGTACCAGCACCCGACTAGCGGACCACACCGGGGAGCTGTTTTTT. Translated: CTSTRLADHTGELFF.

The CDR3 bases are TGTGCCAGCAGTGGCCCGGGACAGCTAACAGATACGCAGTATTTT. It codes for CASSGPGQLTDTQYF. V usage is TRBV6-5 and J usage is TRBJ2-3; TRBD1 aligns across 7 bases. This CDR3 spans 15 amino acids. V was pared by 5 bases and J by 3 bases, with 8 bases of the junction left unmatched. Germline loops: CDR1 MNHEY, CDR2 SVGAGI.

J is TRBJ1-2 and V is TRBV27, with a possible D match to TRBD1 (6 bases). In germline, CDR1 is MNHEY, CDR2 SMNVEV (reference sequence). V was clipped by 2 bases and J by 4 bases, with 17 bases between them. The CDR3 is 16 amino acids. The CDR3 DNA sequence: TGTGCCAGCAGTTTAGCGTCTGAGGGACACCGCTATGGCTACACCTTC. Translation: CASSLASEGHRYGYTF.

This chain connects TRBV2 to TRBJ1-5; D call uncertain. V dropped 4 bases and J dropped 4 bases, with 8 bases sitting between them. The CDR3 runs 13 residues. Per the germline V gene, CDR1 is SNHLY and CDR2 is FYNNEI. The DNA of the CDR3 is TGTGCCAGCAGTGGGGGAGGGAATCAGCCCCAGCATTTT. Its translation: CASSGGGNQPQHF.

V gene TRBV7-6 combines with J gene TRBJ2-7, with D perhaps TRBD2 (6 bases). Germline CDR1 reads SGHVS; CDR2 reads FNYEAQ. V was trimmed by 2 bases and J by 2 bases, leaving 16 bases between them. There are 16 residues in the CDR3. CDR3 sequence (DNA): TGTGCCAGCAGCTTATACTTATCCCCTAGCGCCTACGAGCAGTACTTC. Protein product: CASSLYLSPSAYEQYF.

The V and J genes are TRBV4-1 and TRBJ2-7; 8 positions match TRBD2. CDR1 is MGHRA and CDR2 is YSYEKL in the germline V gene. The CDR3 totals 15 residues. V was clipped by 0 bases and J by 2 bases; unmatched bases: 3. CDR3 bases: TGCGCCAGCAGCCAAGATCAGCGGGGGCCCTACGAGCAGTACTTC. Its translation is CASSQDQRGPYEQYF.

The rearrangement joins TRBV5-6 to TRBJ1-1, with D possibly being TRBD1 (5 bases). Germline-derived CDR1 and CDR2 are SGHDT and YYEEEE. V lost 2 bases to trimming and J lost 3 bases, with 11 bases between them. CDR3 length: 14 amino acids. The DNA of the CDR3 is TGTGCCAGCAGCTTCAGGGAAATGGACACTGAAGCTTTCTTT. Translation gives CASSFREMDTEAFF.

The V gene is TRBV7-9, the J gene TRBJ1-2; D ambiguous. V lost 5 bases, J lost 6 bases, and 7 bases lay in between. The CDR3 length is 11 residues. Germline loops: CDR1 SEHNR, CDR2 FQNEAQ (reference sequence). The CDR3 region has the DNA TGTGCCAGCAGCGAAGAACATGGCTACACCTTC. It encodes CASSEEHGYTF.

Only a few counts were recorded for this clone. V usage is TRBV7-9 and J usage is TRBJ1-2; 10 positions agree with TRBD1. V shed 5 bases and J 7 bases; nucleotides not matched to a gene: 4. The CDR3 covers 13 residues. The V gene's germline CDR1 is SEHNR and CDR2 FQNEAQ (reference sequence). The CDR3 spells CASSGWTGGGYTF. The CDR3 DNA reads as TGTGCCAGCAGCGGATGGACAGGGGGTGGCTACACCTTC. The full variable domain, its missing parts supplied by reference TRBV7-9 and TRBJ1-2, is DTGVSQNPRHKITKRGQNVTFRCDPISEHNRLYWYRQTLGQGPEFLTYFQNEAQLEKSRLLSDRFSAERPKGSFSTLEIQRTEQGDSAMYLCASSGWTGGGYTFGSGTRLTVV.

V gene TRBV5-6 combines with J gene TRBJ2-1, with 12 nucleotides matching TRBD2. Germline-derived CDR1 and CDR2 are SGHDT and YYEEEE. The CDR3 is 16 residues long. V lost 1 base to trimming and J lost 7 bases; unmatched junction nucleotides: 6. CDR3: CASSLPMTSGSNEQFF. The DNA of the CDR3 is TGTGCCAGCAGCTTGCCCATGACTAGCGGGAGTAATGAGCAGTTCTTC.

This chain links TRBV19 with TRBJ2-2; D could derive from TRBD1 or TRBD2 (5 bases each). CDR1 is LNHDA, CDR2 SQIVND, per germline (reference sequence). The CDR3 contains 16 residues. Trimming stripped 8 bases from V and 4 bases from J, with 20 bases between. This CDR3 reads CASRRNGASSTGELFF. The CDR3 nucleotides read TGTGCCAGTCGGCGCAACGGGGCCTCGAGCACCGGGGAGCTGTTTTTT.

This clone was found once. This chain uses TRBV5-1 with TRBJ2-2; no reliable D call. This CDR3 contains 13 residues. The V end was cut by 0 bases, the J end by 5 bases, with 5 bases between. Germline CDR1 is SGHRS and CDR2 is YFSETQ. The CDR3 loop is CASSLERTGELFF. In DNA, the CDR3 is TGCGCCAGCAGCTTGGAACGGACCGGGGAGCTGTTTTTT.

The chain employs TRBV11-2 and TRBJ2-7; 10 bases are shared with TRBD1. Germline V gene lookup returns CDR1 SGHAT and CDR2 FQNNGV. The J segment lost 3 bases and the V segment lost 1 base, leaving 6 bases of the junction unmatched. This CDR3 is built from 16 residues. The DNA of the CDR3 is TGTGCCAGCAGCTTAGCCCTCGGGACAGGGGTCTACGAGCAGTACTTC. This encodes CASSLALGTGVYEQYF.

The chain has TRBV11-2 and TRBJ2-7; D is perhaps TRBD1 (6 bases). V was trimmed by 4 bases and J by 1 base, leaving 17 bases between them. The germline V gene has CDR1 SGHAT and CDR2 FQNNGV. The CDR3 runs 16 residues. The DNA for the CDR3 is TGTGCCAGCAGCTCCAGGGGCTTGGGGAAATCCTACGAGCAGTACTTC. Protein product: CASSSRGLGKSYEQYF.

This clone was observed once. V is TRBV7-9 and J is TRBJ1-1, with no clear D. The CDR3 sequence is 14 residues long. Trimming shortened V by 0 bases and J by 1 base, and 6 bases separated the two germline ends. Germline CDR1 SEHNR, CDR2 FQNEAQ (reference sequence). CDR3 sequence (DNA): TGTGCCAGCAGCTTAGCGCAGGCGAACACTGAAGCTTTCTTT. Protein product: CASSLAQANTEAFF.

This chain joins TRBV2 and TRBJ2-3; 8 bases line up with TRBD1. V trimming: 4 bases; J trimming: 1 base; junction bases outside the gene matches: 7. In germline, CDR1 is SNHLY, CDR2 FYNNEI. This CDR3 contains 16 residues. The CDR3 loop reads CASSGGQGRGTDTQYF. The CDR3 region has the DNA TGTGCCAGCAGTGGAGGACAGGGACGAGGCACAGATACGCAGTATTTT.

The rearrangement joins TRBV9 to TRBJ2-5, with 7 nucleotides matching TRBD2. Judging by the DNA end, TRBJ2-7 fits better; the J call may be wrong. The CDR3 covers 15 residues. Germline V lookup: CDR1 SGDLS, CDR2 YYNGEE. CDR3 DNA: TGTGCCAGCACCCCCGGGGGGTGGGGCTCCTACGAGCAGTACTTC. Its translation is CASTPGGWGSYEQYF.

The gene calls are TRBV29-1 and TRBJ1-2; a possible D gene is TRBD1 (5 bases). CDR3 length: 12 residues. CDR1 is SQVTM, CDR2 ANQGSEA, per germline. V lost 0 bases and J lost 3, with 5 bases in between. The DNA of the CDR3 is TGCAGCGTTGAAGAGACAGACTATGGCTACACCTTC. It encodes CSVEETDYGYTF.

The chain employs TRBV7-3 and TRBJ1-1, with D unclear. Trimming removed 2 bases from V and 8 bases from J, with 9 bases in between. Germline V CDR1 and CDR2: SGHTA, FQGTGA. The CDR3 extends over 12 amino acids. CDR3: CASSLSGREAFF. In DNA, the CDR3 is TGTGCCAGCAGCTTATCGGGCCGAGAAGCTTTCTTT.

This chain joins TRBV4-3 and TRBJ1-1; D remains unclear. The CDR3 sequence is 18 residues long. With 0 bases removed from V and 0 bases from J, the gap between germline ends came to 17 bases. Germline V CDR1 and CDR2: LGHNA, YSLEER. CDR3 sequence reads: CASSQDLGSSRMNTEAFF. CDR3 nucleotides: TGCGCCAGCAGCCAAGATCTCGGCAGCTCCCGTATGAACACTGAAGCTTTCTTT.

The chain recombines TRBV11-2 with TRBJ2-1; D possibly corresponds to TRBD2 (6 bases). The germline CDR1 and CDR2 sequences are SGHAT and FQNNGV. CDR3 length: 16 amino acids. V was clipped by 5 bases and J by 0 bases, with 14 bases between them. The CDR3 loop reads CASSPTRGSSYNEQFF. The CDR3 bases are TGTGCCAGCAGCCCTACCCGGGGGAGCTCCTACAATGAGCAGTTCTTC. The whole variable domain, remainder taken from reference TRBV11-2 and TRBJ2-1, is EAGVAQSPRYKIIEKRQSVAFWCNPISGHATLYWYQQILGQGPKLLIQFQNNGVVDDSQLPKDRFSAERLKGVDSTLKIQPAKLEDSAVYLCASSPTRGSSYNEQFFGPGTRLTVL.